The rows below give T cell receptor beta chains drawn from one sample of a study of vaccination and CD4 T cells after COVID-19. What these receptors recognize is not known. TCRdb re-called the PCR reads through MiXCR, storing one row per CDR3 protein. The data hold about 14,000 distinct CDR3 sequences, with 78% observed a single time. The starting material was CD4+ T cells from blood, cultured in vitro, obtained after SARS-CoV-2 vaccination. Every receptor here comes from a human donor who received a COVID-19 vaccine. The CDR3 runs from the conserved cysteine through the conserved F or W.

TRBV20-1,CSARASRTGGVNYGYTF
TRBV7-8,CASSLAGSGGAQTQYF
TRBV10-3,CAISVRAGGLETQYF
TRBV12-3/TRBV12-4,CASSSSHTEAFF
TRBV19,CASTEDGAGNTIYF
TRBV7-6,CASSIISGAQETQYF
TRBV6-1,CASYTGTGVFGTEAFF
TRBV25-1,CASSESQGRNTIYF
TRBV6-5,CASSSQIYRGQTSSYEQYF
TRBV4-1,CASSQVFSAGIQETQYF
TRBV5-1,CASSLDFSGGVQDTQYF
TRBV18,CASSPKQGVATEAFF